Shown below are 17 T cell receptor beta chains from a single sample sequenced in a study of shared clonotypes between healthy human individuals. Produced via immunoSEQ multiplex PCR; TCRdb's table is partial and in-frame only. The table has roughly 2.4 million clones, approximately 96% seen once. The sequencing sample was made of naive CD4+ T cells sorted from blood. This sample's subset: CD45RA+ positively selected. The receptors come from a man between 18 and 29 years old in good health.

J is TRBJ2-3 and V is TRBV5-1, with 9 bases matching TRBD2. J lost 2 bases, V lost 7 bases, and 8 bases had no gene match. The V gene's germline CDR1 is SGHRS and CDR2 YFSETQ. The CDR3 has 15 amino acids. The CDR3: CASGPSGTNTDTQYF. The CDR3 DNA reads TGCGCCAGCGGGCCTAGCGGGACAAACACAGATACGCAGTATTTT.

This clone was detected once. The gene calls are TRBV5-1 and TRBJ2-5; possibly TRBD1 or TRBD2 for D (5 bases each). CDR3 length: 13 residues. The germline V gene encodes CDR1 SGHRS and CDR2 YFSETQ. Trimming stripped 5 bases from V and 5 bases from J, with 13 bases between. This CDR3 is CASRVRGSETQYF. CDR3 sequence (DNA): TGCGCCAGCAGGGTGAGGGGCTCGGAGACCCAGTACTTC.

The genes are TRBV7-8 and TRBJ2-2; TRBD1 matches at 9 bases. V lost 4 bases to trimming and J lost 5 bases; unmatched junction nucleotides: 5. Germline CDR1 reads SGHVS; CDR2 reads FQNEAQ. The CDR3 is 15 residues long. DNA of the CDR3: TGTGCCAGCAGCTCCCGACAGGGGGGGACCGGGGAGCTGTTTTTT. It specifies CASSSRQGGTGELFF. The full variable domain, with the rest looked up from reference TRBV7-8 and TRBJ2-2, is GAGVSQSPRYKVAKRGQDVALRCDPISGHVSLFWYQQALGQGPEFLTYFQNEAQLDKSGLPSDRFFAERPEGSVSTLKIQRTQQEDSAVYLCASSSRQGGTGELFFGEGSRLTVL.

A single count supports this clone. The chain joins TRBV21-1 to TRBJ2-3; the table gives TRBD2 as D, unverified against the DNA. TRBV21-1 is a listed pseudogene. The CDR3 is 15 residues long. Here the CDR3 DNA reads TGTGCCAGCCCACAAGGACTAACAAGCACAGATACGCAGTATTTT. This gives the protein CASPQGLTSTDTQYF.

The chain carries TRBV18 and TRBJ1-1, with TRBD1 identical over 8 bases. CDR1 is KGHSH, CDR2 LQKENI, per germline. The V and J ends lost 6 bases and 4 bases, in that order; junction bases with no gene match: 10. This CDR3 has 15 residues. The DNA of the CDR3 is TGTGCCAGCTCCCAAGAGACAGGGGCAATCACTGAAGCTTTCTTT. Its protein product is CASSQETGAITEAFF.

V gene TRBV2 combines with J gene TRBJ1-1, with unresolved D. The CDR3 consists of 11 residues. Per germline, CDR1 SNHLY and CDR2 FYNNEI. V dropped 11 bases and J dropped 11 bases, with 18 bases sitting between them. In DNA form, the CDR3 reads TGTGCCCAGGCGCTGGAGGGATTGGCTTTCTTT. Its translation: CAQALEGLAFF.

This chain connects TRBV5-1 to TRBJ1-2; no clear D. This CDR3 spans 20 amino acids. Between the trimmed V and J ends, which lost 2 bases and 7 bases, there was a span of 33 bases. CDR1 SGHRS and CDR2 YFSETQ come from the germline V gene. In nucleotides, the CDR3 is TGCGCCAGCAGCTTAGGATTCGGCAGGATGTCGCGCGATAGTATCAGTGGCTACACCTTC. It specifies CASSLGFGRMSRDSISGYTF.

This chain uses TRBV28 with TRBJ2-3; D gene unclear. Per germline, CDR1 MDHEN and CDR2 SYDVKM. Trimming stripped 3 bases from V and 2 bases from J, with 12 bases between. The CDR3 sequence is 15 residues long. The CDR3 DNA reads TGTGCCAGCAGTTTTGGCGGCGAATACACAGATACGCAGTATTTT. This translates into CASSFGGEYTDTQYF.

This clone was seen just once. The chain uses TRBV7-9 and TRBJ2-3; D remains ambiguous. CDR1 and CDR2 (germline): SEHNR, FQNEAQ (reference sequence). The germline V and J ends were trimmed by 3 bases and 1 base, with 11 bases remaining between them. The CDR3 is 15 residues long. CDR3 loop: CASSFLSGGTDTQYF. CDR3 DNA sequence: TGTGCCAGCAGCTTCCTGTCGGGCGGCACAGATACGCAGTATTTT.

Details on this clone: Other nucleotide sequences from this sample produce the same CDR3. The rearrangement links TRBV6-5 to TRBJ1-3; weak D call: TRBD1 (5 bases). This CDR3 has 14 amino acids. The V gene's germline CDR1 is MNHEY and CDR2 SVGAGI. V lost 6 bases to trimming and J lost 1 base, with 10 bases between them. The CDR3 bases are TGTGCCAGCAGCCCGGGGGGTTCTGGAAACACCATATATTTT. It specifies CASSPGGSGNTIYF.

This chain uses TRBV7-2 with TRBJ2-1; D assignment may be TRBD1 or TRBD2 (5 bases each). Trimming took 1 base from V and 4 from J, leaving 14 bases between them. Germline CDR1 reads SGHTA; CDR2 reads FQGNSA. The CDR3 is 16 amino acids. The CDR3 DNA follows: TGTGCCAGCAGCTTAGGAGGGACCCAGCTATACAATGAGCAGTTCTTC. Translation: CASSLGGTQLYNEQFF.

Note on this clone: The identical CDR3 is also encoded by other nucleotide sequences in the sample. This rearrangement joins TRBV7-2 to TRBJ1-5; D is possibly TRBD1 (5 bases). V lost 5 bases and J lost 4, with 12 bases in between. Germline values: CDR1 SGHTA, CDR2 FQGNSA. The CDR3 sequence is 14 residues long. CDR3 DNA sequence: TGTGCCAGCAGCCTAGACAGTGGGAATCAGCCCCAGCATTTT. Its translation is CASSLDSGNQPQHF.

The rearrangement links TRBV6-5 to TRBJ2-7; the D gene is possibly TRBD1 (6 bases). Trimming removed 6 bases at V and 2 bases at J, with 11 bases between. The CDR3 sequence is 13 residues long. The germline CDR1 and CDR2 sequences are MNHEY and SVGAGI. CDR3 DNA sequence: TGTGCCAGCAGACTACAGGGAACCTACGAGCAGTACTTC. Translated: CASRLQGTYEQYF.

The rearrangement uses TRBV5-1 and TRBJ1-2; D not certain. Trimming removed 0 bases from V and 6 bases from J, with 15 bases in between. Germline values: CDR1 SGHRS, CDR2 YFSETQ. This CDR3 comprises 15 residues. CDR3 protein: CASSLDLTGANGYTF. The CDR3 DNA sequence: TGCGCCAGCAGCTTGGATCTAACGGGCGCTAATGGCTACACCTTC.

As for this clone: Other DNA sequences in the sample encode the same CDR3. The rearrangement links TRBV5-6 to TRBJ2-5; TRBD2 might be the D (5 bases). Germline V gives CDR1 SGHDT, CDR2 YYEEEE. The CDR3 sequence is 14 residues long. The V and J ends lost 0 bases and 2 bases respectively, with 8 bases between them. The CDR3 DNA reads TGTGCCAGCAGCTTGGGAAGCGGTCAAGAGACCCAGTACTTC. This codes for CASSLGSGQETQYF.

The rearrangement joins TRBV29-1 to TRBJ1-1; no clear D gene. The CDR3 runs 14 residues. Between the trimmed V and J ends, which lost 4 bases and 1 base, there was a span of 13 bases. In germline, CDR1 is SQVTM, CDR2 ANQGSEA. CDR3 in amino acids: CSVVQPLANTEAFF. The CDR3, as DNA: TGCAGCGTTGTACAGCCACTGGCGAACACTGAAGCTTTCTTT.

CDR3 DNA sequence: TGTGCCAGCAGTGAAGTCAGGGGGGCCGAGCAGTACTTC. It specifies CASSEVRGAEQYF. V usage is TRBV2 and J usage is TRBJ2-7; maybe TRBD1 (7 bases). CDR3 size: 13 residues. Per germline, CDR1 SNHLY and CDR2 FYNNEI. Trimming stripped 1 base from V and 6 bases from J, with 10 bases between.